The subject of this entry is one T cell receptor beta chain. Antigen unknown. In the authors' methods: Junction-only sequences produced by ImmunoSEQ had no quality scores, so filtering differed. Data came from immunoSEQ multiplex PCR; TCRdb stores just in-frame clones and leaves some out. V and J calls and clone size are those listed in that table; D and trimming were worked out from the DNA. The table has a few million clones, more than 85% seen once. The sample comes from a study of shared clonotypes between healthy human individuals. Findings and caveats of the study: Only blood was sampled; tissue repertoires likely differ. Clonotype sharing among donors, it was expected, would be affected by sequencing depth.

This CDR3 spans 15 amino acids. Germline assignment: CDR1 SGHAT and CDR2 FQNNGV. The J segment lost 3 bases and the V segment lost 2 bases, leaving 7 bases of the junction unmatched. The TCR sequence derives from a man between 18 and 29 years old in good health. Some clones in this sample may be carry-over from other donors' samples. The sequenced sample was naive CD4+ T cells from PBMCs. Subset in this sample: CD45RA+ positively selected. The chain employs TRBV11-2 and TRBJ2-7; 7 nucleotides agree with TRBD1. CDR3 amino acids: CASSLTGTANYEQYF. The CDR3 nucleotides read TGTGCCAGCAGCTTAACCGGGACAGCGAACTACGAGCAGTACTTC.